The rows below give T cell receptor beta chains drawn from one sample of a study of control samples from healthy donors and cancer patients. Using immunoSEQ multiplex PCR, the repertoire was profiled, and TCRdb retains in-frame clones only, with some absent. Of about 99,000 clones listed, roughly 91% are singletons. The specimen sequenced was PBMCs. These receptors were taken from a man aged 55 to 70 with lung cancer. The CDR3 runs from the conserved cysteine through the conserved F or W.

v_gene: TRBV4-2
j_gene: TRBJ1-2
CDR3aa: CASSQDPTILLDYTF

v_gene: TRBV6-6
j_gene: TRBJ1-2
CDR3aa: CASSYLGTGYGYTF

v_gene: TRBV27
j_gene: TRBJ1-3
CDR3aa: CASREARDGNTIYF

v_gene: TRBV2
j_gene: TRBJ2-1
CDR3aa: CASIRDRGAGEQFF

v_gene: TRBV6-6
j_gene: TRBJ2-1
CDR3aa: CASSPTWTTYNEQFF

v_gene: TRBV25-1
j_gene: TRBJ1-1
CDR3aa: CASSEDREGNTEAFF

v_gene: TRBV3-1/TRBV3-2
j_gene: TRBJ1-6
CDR3aa: CASSQGDRGSPLHF

v_gene: TRBV5-1
j_gene: TRBJ1-1
CDR3aa: CASSVDSMNTEAFF

v_gene: TRBV10-3
j_gene: TRBJ2-3
CDR3aa: CAISEFLLQRGDTDTQYF

v_gene: TRBV25-1
j_gene: TRBJ2-2
CDR3aa: CASGVTGELFF

v_gene: TRBV6-6
j_gene: TRBJ2-3
CDR3aa: CASIWGPSTDTQYF

v_gene: TRBV5-1
j_gene: TRBJ1-5
CDR3aa: CASSLVGIEGQPQHF

v_gene: TRBV5-5
j_gene: TRBJ2-2
CDR3aa: CASSLIATMAGELFF

v_gene: TRBV24-1
j_gene: TRBJ2-4
CDR3aa: CATSGADRGDRIQYF

v_gene: TRBV18
j_gene: TRBJ2-5
CDR3aa: CASSLIQETQYF

v_gene: TRBV12-3/TRBV12-4
j_gene: TRBJ2-5
CDR3aa: CASSFGTFETQYF

v_gene: TRBV5-1
j_gene: TRBJ2-7
CDR3aa: CASSRTQGAYEQYF

v_gene: TRBV5-1
j_gene: TRBJ2-5
CDR3aa: CASSPTSGVQETQYF